A selection of T cell receptor beta chains follows, all from one sample in a study of blood T cell repertoires in COVID-19. TCRdb's table, derived via immunoSEQ multiplex PCR, lists solely in-frame clones and lacks some. The repertoire consists of some 250,000 clones, with around 88% occurring once and the leading ten covering over 3%. Sample: peripheral blood. These receptors were taken from a woman aged 30 to 39 who had recovered from COVID-19. The CDR3 runs from the conserved cysteine through the conserved F or W. The D gene is left open where the match is weak. The size field is filled for only some rows; it gives once, few, many or a size class.

d_call j_call clone_size v_call cdr3_nt cdr3_aa
- TRBJ2-7 - TRBV7-9 TGTGCCAGCAGCCAGCAGGTCAGGCAGTACTTC CASSQQVRQYF
- TRBJ1-2 - TRBV14 TGTGCCAGCAGTCAGCTAGACCGTAACTATGGCTACACCTTC CASSQLDRNYGYTF
- TRBJ2-3 - TRBV9 TGTGCCAGCACTTCAGGGGTTCGCCCAGATACGCAGTATTTT CASTSGVRPDTQYF
TRBD1 TRBJ1-1 - TRBV13 TGTGCCAGCAGTAGCTCCGGGACAGGGCCTGAAGCTTTCTTT CASSSSGTGPEAFF
- TRBJ1-6 few TRBV7-2 TGTGCCAGCAGCTTTGTAGAGTTTAATTCACCCCTCCACTTT CASSFVEFNSPLHF
- TRBJ1-3 - TRBV14 TGTGCCAGCAGCCAAGATTTACAGGGATCTGGAAACACCATATATTTT CASSQDLQGSGNTIYF
- TRBJ2-2 - TRBV11-2 TGTGCCAGCAGCTTAGGTCGGCGCGGGCCATACACCGGGGAGCTGTTTTTT CASSLGRRGPYTGELFF
- TRBJ2-4 - TRBV6-1 TGTGCCAGCAGTGAATGGGCAGGGGAGATCGTGGCCAAAAACATTCAGTACTTC CASSEWAGEIVAKNIQYF
- TRBJ2-3 - TRBV19 TGTGCCAGTAGTATGCGGCGGATCGATACGCAGTATTTT CASSMRRIDTQYF
TRBD2 TRBJ2-3 - TRBV7-6 TGTGCCAGCAGCTCGGGGGGGGGACGACCAACAGATACGCAGTATTTT CASSSGGGRPTDTQYF
- TRBJ1-1 - TRBV6-5 TGTGCCAGCAGTTACCAACAGGGCACCAACACTGAAGCTTTCTTT CASSYQQGTNTEAFF
- TRBJ2-3 - TRBV9 TGTGCCAGCAGCGTACAAGATACGCAGTATTTT CASSVQDTQYF
- TRBJ1-1 few TRBV14 TGTGCCAGCAGTTACCAAACAGACACTGAAGCTTTCTTT CASSYQTDTEAFF
TRBD2 TRBJ2-5 once TRBV30 TGTGCCTGGAGACTAGCGGGTTCCCAAGAGACCCAGTACTTC CAWRLAGSQETQYF
- TRBJ1-5 - TRBV7-2 TGTGCCAGCAGCTCGACATCTAGCAATCAGCCCCAGCATTTT CASSSTSSNQPQHF
- TRBJ1-3 - TRBV10-3 TGTGCCATCAGTGATAGTGTCTCTGGAAACACCATATATTTT CAISDSVSGNTIYF
- TRBJ2-3 once TRBV30 TGTGCCTGGAGTGTTACTGTGGTGGATTTCATGAGGGCAGATACGCAGTATTTT CAWSVTVVDFMRADTQYF
- TRBJ1-3 - TRBV7-9 TGTGCCAGCAGCTTAGCGCTAAGAGGCGGCGGAAACACCATATATTTT CASSLALRGGGNTIYF
TRBD1 TRBJ2-1 - TRBV19 TGTGCCAGTAGTTGGGCCCACGACAGGGGGATGGACAATGAGCAGTTCTTC CASSWAHDRGMDNEQFF
TRBD1 TRBJ1-2 - TRBV11-2 TGTGCCAGCAGCTCGACGACAGGGCCTTCCTATGGCTACACCTTC CASSSTTGPSYGYTF
TRBD2 TRBJ2-1 - TRBV3-1/TRBV3-2 TGTGCCAGCAGCCAAGCGGCGGGGGGAAATTACAATGAGCAGTTCTTC CASSQAAGGNYNEQFF
- TRBJ1-4 - TRBV6-6 TGTGCCAGCAGTTATCGGGGGGCTGAAACTAATGAAAAACTGTTTTTT CASSYRGAETNEKLFF
- TRBJ1-6 once TRBV4-1 TGCGCCAGCAGCCAAGAAGCTAATTCACCCCTCCACTTT CASSQEANSPLHF
- TRBJ2-5 - TRBV7-2 TGTGCCAGCAGCTTGCTAGCTCAAGAGACCCAGTACTTC CASSLLAQETQYF
- TRBJ2-5 - TRBV5-6 TGTGCCAGCAGCTTGGGGCGGTACCAAGAGACCCAGTACTTC CASSLGRYQETQYF
TRBD1 TRBJ1-4 few TRBV5-4 TGTGCCAGCAGCTTAGACAGGGGGCTCGATAATGAAAAACTGTTTTTT CASSLDRGLDNEKLFF
- TRBJ1-1 - TRBV7-8 TGTGCCAGCAGCTTAGGGAACAGGGCTTTGAACACTGAAGCTTTCTTT CASSLGNRALNTEAFF
TRBD2 TRBJ2-1 - TRBV7-8 TGTGCCAGCAGCTCCGGGGCGGGGGTCTACAATGAGCAGTTCTTC CASSSGAGVYNEQFF
TRBD2 TRBJ2-5 - TRBV6-5 TGTGCCAGCACGGGGGGGAAGACCCAGTACTTC CASTGGKTQYF
- TRBJ1-1 few TRBV5-1 TGCGCCAGCTGTGGCAGTACGAACACTGAAGCTTTCTTT CASCGSTNTEAFF
TRBD1 TRBJ2-7 - TRBV6-6 TGTGCCAGCAGTTACAGCCCGGGACAGGGTATCAAGCAGTACTTC CASSYSPGQGIKQYF
- TRBJ1-5 - TRBV7-3 TGCCTCTCGGGGGATAGCAATCAGCCCCAGCATTTT CLSGDSNQPQHF
TRBD1 TRBJ1-6 - TRBV5-1 TGCGCCAGCAGCTGGACCGGGACAGGCCATAATTCACCCCTCCACTTT CASSWTGTGHNSPLHF
TRBD1 TRBJ2-3 - TRBV2 TGTGCCAGCAGTCACAGAGACAGGGCGGGCGCAGATACGCAGTATTTT CASSHRDRAGADTQYF
TRBD2 TRBJ2-5 - TRBV7-7 TGTGCCAGCAGCCAGAGCGGGGGGCCAGGAGAGACCCAGTACTTC CASSQSGGPGETQYF
TRBD2 TRBJ2-5 - TRBV5-1 TGCGCCAGCAGCACCCCAGCGGGGGGCGGTGAGACCCAGTACTTC CASSTPAGGGETQYF
- TRBJ1-2 - TRBV2 TGTGCCAGCAGTGTTTCAGGGGATTACTATGGCTACACCTTC CASSVSGDYYGYTF
- TRBJ2-2 - TRBV2 TGTGCCAGCAGTGAAGCTGGAAGGGGCACCGGGGAGCTGTTTTTT CASSEAGRGTGELFF
- TRBJ1-2 - TRBV5-1 TGCGCCAGCAGCCCGAGGGAAAACTATGGCTACACCTTC CASSPRENYGYTF
- TRBJ2-7 - TRBV19 TGTGCCAGTAGTATATTCCCTGGGAGCCCCGAGCAGTACTTC CASSIFPGSPEQYF
TRBD2 TRBJ2-1 - TRBV7-2 TGTGCCAGCAGCTCCCTAGCGGGGGTCTACAATGAGCAGTTCTTC CASSSLAGVYNEQFF
- TRBJ1-6 - TRBV2 TGTGCCAGCAGTGAGGCCCAAACCCCTTATTCACCCCTCCACTTT CASSEAQTPYSPLHF
- TRBJ1-6 - TRBV7-2 TGTGCCAGCAGCTTACAGGGGAGGGTTTCACCCCTCCACTTT CASSLQGRVSPLHF
- TRBJ2-6 - TRBV15 TGTGCCACCAGCAGCCTTTCTGGGGCCAACGTCCTGACTTTC CATSSLSGANVLTF
- TRBJ1-4 - TRBV25-1 TGTGCCAGCAGTGAAGGTCGGCGGGTTAATGAAAAACTGTTTTTT CASSEGRRVNEKLFF
TRBD1 TRBJ2-3 once TRBV4-1 TGCGCCAGCAGCCTACAGGGGGCGGGGGGCACAGATACGCAGTATTTT CASSLQGAGGTDTQYF
TRBD2 TRBJ2-3 - TRBV10-3 TGTGCCATCAGTGAGTCTAGCGGGGGGGCCTCAGATACGCAGTATTTT CAISESSGGASDTQYF
TRBD1 TRBJ1-2 - TRBV29-1 TGCAGCGTCGGGGACAGTTGGAGCTATGGCTACACCTTC CSVGDSWSYGYTF
TRBD1 TRBJ2-1 - TRBV7-9 TGTGCCAGCAGCCGGCCCGGGACAGGGTTCGATGAGCAGTTCTTC CASSRPGTGFDEQFF
TRBD1 TRBJ2-3 once TRBV24-1 TGTGCCACCAGTGAAGGACAGGGGGCAGCGGATACGCAGTATTTT CATSEGQGAADTQYF
- TRBJ1-5 - TRBV7-6 TGTGCCAGCAGCTTGAGTCGGGATCCTGGAAGCAATCAGCCCCAGCATTTT CASSLSRDPGSNQPQHF
TRBD1 TRBJ1-1 once TRBV7-9 TGTGCCAGCAGCCCCTACAGGGGAGCTTTCTTT CASSPYRGAFF
- TRBJ2-3 - TRBV29-1 TGCAGCGTTGATCGGCGGGGAGACACAGATACGCAGTATTTT CSVDRRGDTDTQYF
TRBD1 TRBJ1-5 - TRBV19 TGTGCCAGTAGTCTCTGGGACAGGAGGAGCAATCAGCCCCAGCATTTT CASSLWDRRSNQPQHF
TRBD1 TRBJ1-6 - TRBV18 TGTGCCAGCTCACCGGTCGTTATGACAGGGAGTTCACCCCTCCACTTT CASSPVVMTGSSPLHF
TRBD1 TRBJ1-2 - TRBV19 TGTGCCAGTACCCTAGGGACAGGAACTAACTATGGCTACACCTTC CASTLGTGTNYGYTF
TRBD2 TRBJ2-2 once TRBV13 TGTGCCAGCAGCCTCGGACTAGCGGGGGGCGCAATTACTCCCACCGGGGAGCTGTTTTTT CASSLGLAGGAITPTGELFF
TRBD2 TRBJ2-1 - TRBV10-1 TGCGCCAGCAGTGAAGTCATAGCGGGGGGAAACAATGAGCAGTTCTTC CASSEVIAGGNNEQFF
- TRBJ1-1 - TRBV15 TGTGCCACCAGCAGAGATCTAAGGGGAGGGGATGAAGCTTTCTTT CATSRDLRGGDEAFF